This T cell receptor (beta chain) was retrieved from a study of T-cell memory formation after mild COVID-19. The overall study: Largely, TCR clusters stayed within a single donor. Broader study findings: Clones that contracted clustered mainly in CM and EM if CD4+ and in EMRA if CD8+.

From 5'RACE with constant-segment primers came TCR alpha and TCR beta cDNA libraries that carried sample barcodes and UMIs. One entry per CDR3 protein, called by TCRdb with MiXCR from the 5' RACE reads. The table includes approximately 410,000 distinct CDR3 sequences, 23% detected once. This clonotype was picked up a small number of times. What it binds is unknown. With 10 bases removed from V and 1 base from J, the gap between germline ends came to 19 bases. Germline CDR1 and CDR2: KGHDR and SFDVKD. The CDR3 is 16 amino acids. The receptor comes from an adult woman who had mild COVID-19 (a few samples of this study predate the infection). Cell type and time point are not known. What was sequenced was PBMCs or a T cell subset sorted from them (not recorded which). The rearrangement uses TRBV24-1 and TRBJ2-1; the D call may be TRBD1 or TRBD2 (6 bases each). CDR3 sequence: CATNSGGTPSYNEQFF. For the CDR3, the DNA is TGTGCCACAAACAGCGGCGGGACACCGTCCTACAATGAGCAGTTCTTC.